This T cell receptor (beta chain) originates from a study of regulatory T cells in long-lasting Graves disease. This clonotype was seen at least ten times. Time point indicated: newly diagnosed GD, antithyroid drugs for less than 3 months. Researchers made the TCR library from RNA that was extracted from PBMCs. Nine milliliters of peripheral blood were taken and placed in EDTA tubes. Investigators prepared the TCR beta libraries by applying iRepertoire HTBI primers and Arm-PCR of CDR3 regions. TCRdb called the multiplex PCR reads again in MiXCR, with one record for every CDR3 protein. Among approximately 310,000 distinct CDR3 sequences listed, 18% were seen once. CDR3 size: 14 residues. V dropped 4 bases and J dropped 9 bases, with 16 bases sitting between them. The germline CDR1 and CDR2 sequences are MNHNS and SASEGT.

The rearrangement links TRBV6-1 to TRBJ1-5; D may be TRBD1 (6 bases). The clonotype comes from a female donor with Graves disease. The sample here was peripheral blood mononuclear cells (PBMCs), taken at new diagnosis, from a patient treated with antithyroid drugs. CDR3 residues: CASSVDRSRVPQHF. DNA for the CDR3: TGTGCCAGCAGTGTCGACAGGTCGAGGGTGCCCCAGCATTTT.